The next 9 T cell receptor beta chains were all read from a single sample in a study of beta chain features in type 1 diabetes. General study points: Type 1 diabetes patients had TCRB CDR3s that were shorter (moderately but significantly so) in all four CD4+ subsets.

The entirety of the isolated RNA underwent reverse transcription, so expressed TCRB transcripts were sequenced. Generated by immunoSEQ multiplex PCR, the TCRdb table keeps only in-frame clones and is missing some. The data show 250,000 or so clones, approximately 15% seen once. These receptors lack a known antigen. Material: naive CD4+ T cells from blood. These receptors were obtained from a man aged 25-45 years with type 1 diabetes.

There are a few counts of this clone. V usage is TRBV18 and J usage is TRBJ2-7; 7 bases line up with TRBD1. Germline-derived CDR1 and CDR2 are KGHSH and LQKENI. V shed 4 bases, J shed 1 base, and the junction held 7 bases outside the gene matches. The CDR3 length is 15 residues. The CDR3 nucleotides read TGTGCCAGCTCACTTTGGGACAGTTTGTCCTACGAGCAGTACTTC. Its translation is CASSLWDSLSYEQYF.

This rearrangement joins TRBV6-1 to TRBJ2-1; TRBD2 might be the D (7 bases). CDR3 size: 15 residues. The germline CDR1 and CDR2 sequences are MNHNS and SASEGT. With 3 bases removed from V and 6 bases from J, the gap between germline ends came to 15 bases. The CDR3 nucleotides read TGTGCCAGCAGTGAGTCAGGACTAGGGGGCAATGAGCAGTTCTTC. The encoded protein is CASSESGLGGNEQFF.

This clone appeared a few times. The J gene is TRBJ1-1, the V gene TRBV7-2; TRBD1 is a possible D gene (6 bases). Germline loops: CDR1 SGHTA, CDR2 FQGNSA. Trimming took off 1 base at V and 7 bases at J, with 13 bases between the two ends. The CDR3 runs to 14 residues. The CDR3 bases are TGTGCCAGCAGCTTAGTCGCCGGGGACATTGAAGCTTTCTTT. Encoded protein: CASSLVAGDIEAFF.

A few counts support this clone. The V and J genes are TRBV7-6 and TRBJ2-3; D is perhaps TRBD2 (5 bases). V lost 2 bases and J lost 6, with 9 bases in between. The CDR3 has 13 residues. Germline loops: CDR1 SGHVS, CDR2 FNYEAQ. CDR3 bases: TGTGCCAGCAGCTTAACGGTAGCGGATACGCAGTATTTT. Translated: CASSLTVADTQYF.

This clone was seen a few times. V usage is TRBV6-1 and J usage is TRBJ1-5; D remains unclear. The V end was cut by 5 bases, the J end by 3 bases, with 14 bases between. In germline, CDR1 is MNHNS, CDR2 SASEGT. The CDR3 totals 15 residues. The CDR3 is CASSNYGRNNQPQHF. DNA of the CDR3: TGTGCCAGCAGTAATTACGGGAGGAACAATCAGCCCCAGCATTTT.

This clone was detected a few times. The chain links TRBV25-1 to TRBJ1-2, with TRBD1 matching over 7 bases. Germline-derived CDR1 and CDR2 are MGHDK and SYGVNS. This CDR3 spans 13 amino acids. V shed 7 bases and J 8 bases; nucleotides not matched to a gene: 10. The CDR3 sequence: CASTLTGSSGYTF. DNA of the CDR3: TGTGCCAGCACTCTGACAGGGTCCAGCGGCTACACCTTC.

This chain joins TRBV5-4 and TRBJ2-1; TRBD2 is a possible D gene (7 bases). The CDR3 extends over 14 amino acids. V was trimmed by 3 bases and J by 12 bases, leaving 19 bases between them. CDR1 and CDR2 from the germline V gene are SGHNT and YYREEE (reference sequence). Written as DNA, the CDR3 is TGTGCCAGCAGCTCAACTGGGGGGGGACAAGGGCAGTTCTTC. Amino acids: CASSSTGGGQGQFF.

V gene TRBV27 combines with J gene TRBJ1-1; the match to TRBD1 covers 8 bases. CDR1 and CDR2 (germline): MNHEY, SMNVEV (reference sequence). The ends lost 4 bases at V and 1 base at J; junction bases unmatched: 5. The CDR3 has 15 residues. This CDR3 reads CASSSPGTGNTEAFF. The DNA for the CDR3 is TGTGCCAGCAGTTCTCCCGGGACAGGGAACACTGAAGCTTTCTTT.

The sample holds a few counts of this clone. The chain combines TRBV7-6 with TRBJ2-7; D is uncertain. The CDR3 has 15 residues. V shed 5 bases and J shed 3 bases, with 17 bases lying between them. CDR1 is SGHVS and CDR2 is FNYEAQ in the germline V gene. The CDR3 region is CASSPTAEPNYEQYF. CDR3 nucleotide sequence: TGTGCCAGCAGCCCTACGGCGGAACCGAACTACGAGCAGTACTTC.